The 25 T cell receptor beta chains presented below share a single source sample, sequenced in a study of cytomegalovirus exposure and HLA in healthy donors. Assay: immunoSEQ multiplex PCR; the TCRdb copy retains only in-frame clones and omits some. Of about 110,000 clones in the sample, approximately 85% were seen once. The specimen was PBMCs. All receptors come from a woman aged 18-35 years in good health and CMV-seronegative.

The V and J genes are TRBV19 and TRBJ1-1; possibly TRBD1 for D (5 bases). Germline V gene data show CDR1 as LNHDA and CDR2 as SQIVND (reference sequence). The CDR3 is 15 amino acids. Trimming cost V 6 bases and J 2 bases, with 16 bases left between them. CDR3 loop: CASRNNDRLNTEAFF. CDR3 nucleotide sequence: TGTGCCAGTAGAAACAACGACAGATTAAACACTGAAGCTTTCTTT.

This clone was observed a few times. V is TRBV29-1 and J is TRBJ2-6, with D possibly matching TRBD1 (5 bases). In germline, CDR1 is SQVTM, CDR2 ANQGSEA. The ends were cut back, 6 bases at V and 0 bases at J, with 21 bases in the middle. This CDR3 contains 18 residues. The CDR3 loop is CSVPSSGQGFSGANVLTF. CDR3 in DNA: TGCAGCGTCCCCTCCTCCGGGCAGGGATTCTCTGGGGCCAACGTCCTGACTTTC. Full variable domain (outside the CDR3, taken from reference TRBV29-1 and TRBJ2-6): SAVISQKPSRDICQRGTSLTIQCQVDSQVTMMFWYRQQPGQSLTLIATANQGSEATYESGFVIDKFPISRPNLTFSTLTVSNMSPEDSSIYLCSVPSSGQGFSGANVLTFGAGSRLTVL.

This chain connects TRBV27 to TRBJ2-2, with 8 nucleotides matching TRBD2. Germline trimming cut 3 bases from V and 2 bases from J; bases unmatched to any gene: 2. Germline CDR1 reads MNHEY; CDR2 reads SMNVEV (reference sequence). The length of the CDR3 is 15 residues. CDR3 sequence reads: CASSFGGGNTGELFF. The CDR3 region has the DNA TGTGCCAGCAGTTTCGGGGGGGGCAACACCGGGGAGCTGTTTTTT.

In its sample, this clone was seen once. This chain's CDR3 is CSVDGGHHSYNEQFF. Written as DNA, the CDR3 is TGCAGCGTTGATGGCGGGCATCACTCCTACAATGAGCAGTTCTTC. The chain couples TRBV29-1 to TRBJ2-1; weak D call: TRBD2 (5 bases). V lost 3 bases and J 0 bases, leaving 12 bases between the germline ends. CDR1 is SQVTM, CDR2 ANQGSEA, per germline. There are 15 residues in the CDR3.

Comments on this clone: A read error may produce the germline difference seen at one junction end. The V and J genes are TRBV4-2 and TRBJ1-1; 7 positions match TRBD1. Germline assignment: CDR1 LGHNA and CDR2 YNFKEQ. There are 15 residues in the CDR3. The CDR3 bases are TGTGCCAGCAGCCTACTACAGGGGATGAATACTGAAGCTTTCTTT. The encoded protein is CASSLLQGMNTEAFF.

The chain employs TRBV11-3 and TRBJ1-1; 7 bases are a match to TRBD1. CDR1 SGHNT and CDR2 YENEEA come from the germline V gene. The CDR3 consists of 13 residues. Unmatched junction bases numbered 5, after V lost 5 bases and J lost 5 bases. The CDR3 is CASSERGLTEAFF. The CDR3 DNA reads as TGTGCCAGCAGCGAAAGGGGGCTGACTGAAGCTTTCTTT.

The chain carries TRBV6-6 and TRBJ2-3; tentatively, D is TRBD1 (7 bases). Trimming removed 4 bases from V and 2 bases from J, with 13 bases in between. Germline loops: CDR1 MNHNY, CDR2 SVGAGI (reference sequence). This CDR3 has 15 amino acids. CDR3 in DNA: TGTGCCAGCAGTTCGCGGGACAGCTACACAGATACGCAGTATTTT. Translated, it gives CASSSRDSYTDTQYF.

The chain combines TRBV9 with TRBJ1-2; possible D gene TRBD1, 6 bases. CDR3 size: 17 residues. V gave up 4 bases and J gave up 4 bases, with 23 bases separating them. CDR1 is SGDLS and CDR2 is YYNGEE in the germline V gene. The CDR3 nucleotides read TGTGCCAGCAGCCAAACATCCGGGACAAAAATCTTCTATGGCTACACCTTC. Translation: CASSQTSGTKIFYGYTF.

The DNA for the CDR3 is TGTGCCAGCAGCACGAGCGGGGGCCCAGATACGCAGTATTTT. Protein sequence: CASSTSGGPDTQYF. The chain uses TRBV9 and TRBJ2-3, with 8 bases aligning to TRBD2. The CDR3 is 14 residues long. The J segment lost 4 bases and the V segment lost 4 bases, leaving 5 bases of the junction unmatched. Germline V gene lookup returns CDR1 SGDLS and CDR2 YYNGEE. The full variable domain, in which reference TRBV9 and TRBJ2-3 provide the parts outside the CDR3, is DSGVTQTPKHLITATGQRVTLRCSPRSGDLSVYWYQQSLDQGLQFLIQYYNGEERAKGNILERFSAQQFPDLHSELNLSSLELGDSALYFCASSTSGGPDTQYFGPGTRLTVL.

CDR3: CASSSRTARNEKLFF. The CDR3 DNA reads TGTGCCAGCAGCTCCCGGACTGCTCGGAATGAAAAACTGTTTTTT. The chain joins TRBV13 to TRBJ1-4, with unresolved D. Between the trimmed V and J ends, which lost 4 bases and 5 bases, there was a span of 14 bases. This CDR3 has 15 amino acids. Germline loops: CDR1 PRHDT, CDR2 FYEKMQ (reference sequence).

The chain has TRBV27 and TRBJ2-3, with 13 bases that match TRBD2. J was trimmed by 4 bases and V by 3 bases; bases with no gene match: 4. This CDR3 spans 16 amino acids. Looked up from germline, CDR1 is MNHEY and CDR2 is SMNVEV (reference sequence). The CDR3, as DNA: TGTGCCAGCAGTTTGGGACTAGCGGGGTTGCCAGATACGCAGTATTTT. Translation: CASSLGLAGLPDTQYF.

The chain combines TRBV11-2 with TRBJ1-2, with TRBD1 as a possible D gene (5 bases). The CDR3 length is 17 residues. The germline V gene encodes CDR1 SGHAT and CDR2 FQNNGV. The V gene lost 1 base and the J gene lost 4 bases, with 19 bases spanning the gap. CDR3 region: CASSLVGSSLGGYGYTF. CDR3 nucleotides: TGTGCCAGCAGCTTAGTGGGGTCCTCCCTGGGGGGCTATGGCTACACCTTC.

The chain is built from TRBV27 and TRBJ1-1; TRBD1 is a possible D gene (5 bases). CDR1 and CDR2 from the germline V gene are MNHEY and SMNVEV (reference sequence). The CDR3 runs 12 residues. The ends were cut back, 5 bases at V and 8 bases at J, with 12 bases in the middle. The CDR3 protein is CASSNGGREAFF. CDR3 DNA sequence: TGTGCCAGCAGTAACGGGGGGAGGGAAGCTTTCTTT.

The chain has TRBV28 and TRBJ2-2; 7 bases are a match to TRBD1. CDR3 length: 17 amino acids. CDR1 is MDHEN and CDR2 is SYDVKM in the germline V gene. Trimming at V came to 7 bases and at J to 1 base, leaving 12 bases not matched to a gene. DNA of the CDR3: TGTGCCAGCACCCCACTTAAGACAGGGAAGAACACCGGGGAGCTGTTTTTT. It encodes CASTPLKTGKNTGELFF.

The chain recombines TRBV6-1 with TRBJ1-1, with a possible D match to TRBD1 (6 bases). Per germline, CDR1 MNHNS and CDR2 SASEGT. CDR3 size: 15 residues. Trimming shortened V by 2 bases and J by 4 bases, and 14 bases separated the two germline ends. The CDR3 DNA sequence: TGTGCCAGCAGTGAACTCCCGGCCAGGGGCACTGAAGCTTTCTTT. This gives the protein CASSELPARGTEAFF.

This chain connects TRBV5-1 to TRBJ1-3; no reliable D call. The CDR3 is 15 amino acids. The ends were cut back, 0 bases at V and 0 bases at J, with 7 bases in the middle. Per germline, CDR1 SGHRS and CDR2 YFSETQ. The DNA of the CDR3 is TGCGCCAGCAGCTTGGACGTACTCTCTGGAAACACCATATATTTT. This codes for CASSLDVLSGNTIYF. Using reference TRBV5-1 and TRBJ1-3 for the parts outside the CDR3, the full variable domain is KAGVTQTPRYLIKTRGQQVTLSCSPISGHRSVSWYQQTPGQGLQFLFEYFSETQRNKGNFPGRFSGRQFSNSRSEMNVSTLELGDSALYLCASSLDVLSGNTIYFGEGSWLTVV.

V usage is TRBV28 and J usage is TRBJ2-2; maybe TRBD2 (6 bases). Germline lookup yields CDR1 MDHEN and CDR2 SYDVKM. V was cut by 6 bases and J by 1 base, with 18 bases left in between. CDR3 length equals 17 residues. The CDR3 nucleotides are TGTGCCAGCAGCCCCCCCCCGGGGGTCCTGAACACCGGGGAGCTGTTTTTT. Residues: CASSPPPGVLNTGELFF.

The V and J genes are TRBV2 and TRBJ1-2; D not certain. The germline CDR1 and CDR2 sequences are SNHLY and FYNNEI. The CDR3 runs to 12 residues. The V end was cut by 6 bases, the J end by 0 bases, with 5 bases between. Here the CDR3 DNA reads TGTGCCAGCAGGGCAGCTAACTATGGCTACACCTTC. Its translation is CASRAANYGYTF.

This clone was recorded a few times. This chain links TRBV20-1 with TRBJ2-7; the D gene is possibly TRBD1 (5 bases). CDR3 length equals 11 residues. Trimming removed 3 bases from V and 6 bases from J, with 9 bases in between. Germline V gene sequence: CDR1 DFQATT, CDR2 SNEGSKA (reference sequence). CDR3 sequence (DNA): TGCAGTGCTAGTAGGGGTAGCGAGCAGTACTTC. Protein product: CSASRGSEQYF.

The genes are TRBV7-8 and TRBJ2-7, with TRBD2 matching over 10 bases. CDR3 length equals 17 residues. V shed 1 base and J 2 bases; nucleotides not matched to a gene: 8. CDR1 is SGHVS, CDR2 FQNEAQ, per germline. The CDR3 protein is CASSLGLAGATPYEQYF. The DNA for the CDR3 is TGTGCCAGCAGCTTAGGGCTAGCGGGGGCCACCCCCTACGAGCAGTACTTC.

This clone has only one observation. The J gene is TRBJ1-5, the V gene TRBV6-1; 8 bases are shared with TRBD1. V was clipped by 7 bases and J by 4 bases; unmatched bases: 9. Germline lookup yields CDR1 MNHNS and CDR2 SASEGT. The CDR3 consists of 15 residues. CDR3 loop: CASTTSGGLNQPQHF. The CDR3 DNA sequence: TGTGCCAGCACTACCTCAGGGGGCCTAAATCAGCCCCAGCATTTT.

This clone was seen just once. V and J are TRBV25-1 and TRBJ2-5; 8 bases are a match to TRBD1. Germline loops: CDR1 MGHDK, CDR2 SYGVNS. The CDR3 consists of 16 residues. The trim removed 4 bases at V and 1 base at J, leaving 8 bases unmatched. The CDR3 sequence: CASSVSGQVFQETQYF. CDR3 in DNA: TGTGCCAGCAGTGTCTCGGGACAGGTGTTCCAAGAGACCCAGTACTTC. Combining the CDR3 with reference TRBV25-1 and TRBJ2-5 gives the whole variable domain EADIYQTPRYLVIGTGKKITLECSQTMGHDKMYWYQQDPGMELHLIHYSYGVNSTEKGDLSSESTVSRIRTEHFPLTLESARPSHTSQYLCASSVSGQVFQETQYFGPGTRLLVL.

The genes are TRBV21-1 and TRBJ1-5. TRBV21-1 is given as a pseudogene. CDR3 length: 13 residues. The DNA for the CDR3 is TGTGCCAGAACCCGGGATAGCAATCAGCCCCAGCATTTT. Its protein is CARTRDSNQPQHF.

This rearrangement joins TRBV14 to TRBJ2-2; D may be TRBD1 (5 bases). In germline, CDR1 is SGHDN, CDR2 FVKESK. This CDR3 contains 15 residues. Trimming shortened V by 0 bases and J by 4 bases, and 9 bases separated the two germline ends. CDR3 nucleotides: TGTGCCAGCAGCCAAGACATAGGGGCCACCGGGGAGCTGTTTTTT. This gives the protein CASSQDIGATGELFF.

V usage is TRBV30 and J usage is TRBJ2-2, with 8 bases lining up with TRBD1. From germline, CDR1 is GTSNPN and CDR2 SVGIG (reference sequence). After removal of 5 bases from V and 4 bases from J, the junction contained 9 bases not matched to a gene. This CDR3 is 15 amino acids long. CDR3 protein: CAWASIRGRTGELFF. In DNA form, the CDR3 reads TGTGCCTGGGCAAGCATCAGGGGGCGCACCGGGGAGCTGTTTTTT.